This entry lists 32 T cell receptor beta chains sequenced from one sample in a study of shared clonotypes between healthy human individuals. This table comes from immunoSEQ multiplex PCR, and its TCRdb copy is limited to in-frame clones, with some not included. The table lists fewer than 400,000 clones, 74% of them singletons. Sequenced material: memory CD4+ T cells sorted from blood. Subset defined: CD45RA-negative fraction. Source of these receptors: a young man in good health.

In this sample, this clone turned up many times. This chain connects TRBV7-9 to TRBJ2-1; D might be TRBD1 (5 bases). This CDR3 is 11 amino acids long. Germline CDR1 SEHNR, CDR2 FQNEAQ (reference sequence). With 5 bases removed from V and 9 bases from J, the gap between germline ends came to 8 bases. The CDR3 is CASSLDSEQFF. DNA of the CDR3: TGTGCCAGCAGCCTAGACAGTGAGCAGTTCTTC.

This clone showed up just a few times. Other nucleotide sequences in the sample specify the same CDR3. V usage is TRBV7-3 and J usage is TRBJ2-3, with D hard to call. Germline values: CDR1 SGHTA, CDR2 FQGTGA. Trimming stripped 2 bases from V and 0 bases from J, with 3 bases between. The length of the CDR3 is 13 residues. CDR3 nucleotides: TGTGCCAGCAGCTTATTCAGCACAGATACGCAGTATTTT. Protein sequence: CASSLFSTDTQYF. Complete variable domain (other parts from reference TRBV7-3 and TRBJ2-3): GAGVSQTPSNKVTEKGKYVELRCDPISGHTALYWYRQSLGQGPEFLIYFQGTGAADDSGLPNDRFFAVRPEGSVSTLKIQRTERGDSAVYLCASSLFSTDTQYFGPGTRLTVL.

The genes are TRBV27 and TRBJ2-3; 9 bases are shared with TRBD2. Germline V CDR1 and CDR2: MNHEY, SMNVEV (reference sequence). This CDR3 contains 16 residues. V shed 3 bases and J 3 bases; nucleotides not matched to a gene: 7. The CDR3 region is CASSFIAGVGTDTQYF. The DNA for the CDR3 is TGTGCCAGCAGTTTCATAGCGGGAGTTGGTACAGATACGCAGTATTTT.

The rearrangement uses TRBV27 and TRBJ2-3, with 9 bases lining up with TRBD2. Germline lookup yields CDR1 MNHEY and CDR2 SMNVEV (reference sequence). V was pared by 2 bases and J by 3 bases, with 3 bases of the junction left unmatched. The CDR3 runs to 15 residues. The CDR3 here is CASSLKAGGTDTQYF. CDR3 DNA: TGTGCCAGCAGTTTAAAAGCGGGAGGAACAGATACGCAGTATTTT.

V gene TRBV11-2 combines with J gene TRBJ1-1, with D uncertain. Germline values: CDR1 SGHAT, CDR2 FQNNGV. CDR3 length: 13 amino acids. V was trimmed by 8 bases and J by 0 bases, leaving 10 bases between them. CDR3 loop: CASGQHLNTEAFF. DNA of the CDR3: TGTGCCAGCGGCCAACACCTGAACACTGAAGCTTTCTTT. Using reference TRBV11-2 and TRBJ1-1 for the parts outside the CDR3, the full variable domain is EAGVAQSPRYKIIEKRQSVAFWCNPISGHATLYWYQQILGQGPKLLIQFQNNGVVDDSQLPKDRFSAERLKGVDSTLKIQPAKLEDSAVYLCASGQHLNTEAFFGQGTRLTVV.

The count of this clone is one. The chain employs TRBV18 and TRBJ1-5; D is uncertain. The CDR3 is 13 amino acids. Germline V CDR1 and CDR2: KGHSH, LQKENI. Deletions cut 1 base from V and 7 bases from J, with 8 bases between. The CDR3 sequence is CASSPRHEQPQHF. CDR3 DNA: TGTGCCAGCTCACCACGCCACGAGCAGCCCCAGCATTTT. The variable domain in full, completed from reference TRBV18 and TRBJ1-5, reads NAGVMQNPRHLVRRRGQEARLRCSPMKGHSHVYWYRQLPEEGLKFMVYLQKENIIDESGMPKERFSAEFPKEGPSILRIQQVVRGDSAAYFCASSPRHEQPQHFGDGTRLSIL.

The chain recombines TRBV2 with TRBJ1-5; TRBD1 is a possible D gene (5 bases). CDR3 length: 14 residues. Trimming removed 8 bases at V and 0 bases at J, with 11 bases between. CDR1 is SNHLY, CDR2 FYNNEI, per germline. The DNA of the CDR3 is TGTGCCAGCGCAGACAGTTATAGCAATCAGCCCCAGCATTTT. It yields the protein CASADSYSNQPQHF.

This clone was recorded at least ten times. The V call is TRBV6-1, the J call TRBJ1-5, with no clear D. CDR1 is MNHNS, CDR2 SASEGT, per germline. The germline V and J ends were trimmed by 4 bases and 11 bases, with 9 bases remaining between them. The CDR3 consists of 11 residues. The CDR3 sequence is CASSAQETQHF. CDR3 DNA sequence: TGTGCCAGCAGTGCCCAGGAGACCCAGCATTTT.

The chain links TRBV19 to TRBJ2-5; TRBD2 might be the D (6 bases). CDR1 is LNHDA and CDR2 is SQIVND in the germline V gene (reference sequence). The V and J ends lost 3 bases and 0 bases respectively, with 11 bases between them. This CDR3 is 15 amino acids long. As DNA, the CDR3 is TGTGCCAGTAGTATCGGGGGATTGTACCAAGAGACCCAGTACTTC. Its protein is CASSIGGLYQETQYF.

V usage is TRBV5-1 and J usage is TRBJ1-3; D unclear. This CDR3 has 14 residues. From germline, CDR1 is SGHRS and CDR2 YFSETQ. The germline V and J ends were trimmed by 3 bases and 0 bases, with 7 bases remaining between them. The CDR3 region has the DNA TGCGCCAGCAGCTCAGAATACTCTGGAAACACCATATATTTT. Protein: CASSSEYSGNTIYF. Full variable domain (rest looked up from reference TRBV5-1 and TRBJ1-3): KAGVTQTPRYLIKTRGQQVTLSCSPISGHRSVSWYQQTPGQGLQFLFEYFSETQRNKGNFPGRFSGRQFSNSRSEMNVSTLELGDSALYLCASSSEYSGNTIYFGEGSWLTVV.

V usage is TRBV7-3 and J usage is TRBJ1-1, with D hard to call. Germline V lookup: CDR1 SGHTA, CDR2 FQGTGA. The V end was cut by 2 bases, the J end by 4 bases, with 8 bases between. The CDR3 is 13 amino acids. CDR3 amino acids: CASSLVMGTEAFF. In DNA form, the CDR3 reads TGTGCCAGCAGCTTAGTAATGGGCACTGAAGCTTTCTTT. Using reference TRBV7-3 and TRBJ1-1 for the parts outside the CDR3, the full variable domain is GAGVSQTPSNKVTEKGKYVELRCDPISGHTALYWYRQSLGQGPEFLIYFQGTGAADDSGLPNDRFFAVRPEGSVSTLKIQRTERGDSAVYLCASSLVMGTEAFFGQGTRLTVV.

The chain combines TRBV30 with TRBJ2-3; D may be TRBD1 (6 bases). Looked up from germline, CDR1 is GTSNPN and CDR2 is SVGIG (reference sequence). Between the trimmed V and J ends, which lost 3 bases and 1 base, there was a span of 11 bases. This CDR3 contains 14 residues. CDR3 amino acids: CAWRQGWGTDTQYF. The DNA for the CDR3 is TGTGCCTGGAGACAGGGATGGGGCACAGATACGCAGTATTTT.

On this clone itself: The sample contains more than one DNA sequence encoding this CDR3. In DNA, the CDR3 is TGTGCCAGCAGCCCTGGGGGTAGCGGAGGGTACAATGAGCAGTTCTTC. Translated, it gives CASSPGGSGGYNEQFF. The chain links TRBV7-2 to TRBJ2-1; the D gene is possibly TRBD2 (6 bases). V dropped 5 bases and J dropped 4 bases, with 18 bases sitting between them. There are 16 residues in the CDR3. Germline CDR1 is SGHTA and CDR2 is FQGNSA.

The chain employs TRBV19 and TRBJ2-7; 9 bases map to TRBD2. V was pared by 2 bases and J by 2 bases, with 4 bases of the junction left unmatched. This CDR3 spans 15 amino acids. Germline-derived CDR1 and CDR2 are LNHDA and SQIVND (reference sequence). DNA for the CDR3: TGTGCCAGTAGTATAACGGTAGCGGGGGCCTACGAGCAGTACTTC. Translated: CASSITVAGAYEQYF.

The gene calls are TRBV7-9 and TRBJ2-5; 11 positions agree with TRBD2. V lost 5 bases to trimming and J lost 5 bases; unmatched junction nucleotides: 13. CDR3 length: 17 amino acids. Germline V gives CDR1 SEHNR, CDR2 FQNEAQ (reference sequence). The CDR3 DNA reads TGTGCCAGCAGCCTCCGCGCTAGCGGGAGGTATCGTGAGACCCAGTACTTC. Encoded protein: CASSLRASGRYRETQYF.

The genes are TRBV5-1 and TRBJ2-3; 7 bases agree with TRBD2. CDR1 is SGHRS and CDR2 is YFSETQ in the germline V gene. The CDR3 is 21 amino acids. After removal of 2 bases from V and 1 base from J, the junction contained 22 bases not matched to a gene. This CDR3 reads CASSLRSWSGMGTNRTDTQYF. DNA of the CDR3: TGCGCCAGCAGCTTACGGTCTTGGAGTGGGATGGGGACTAACCGCACAGATACGCAGTATTTT.

The chain couples TRBV18 to TRBJ1-2; D gene uncertain. Between the trimmed V and J ends, which lost 2 bases and 0 bases, there was a span of 7 bases. Germline CDR1 is KGHSH and CDR2 is LQKENI. The CDR3 is 14 residues long. DNA for the CDR3: TGTGCCAGCTCACCAGGCACTTCTAACTATGGCTACACCTTC. It encodes CASSPGTSNYGYTF.

The chain carries TRBV6-5 and TRBJ1-1, with TRBD1 as a possible D gene (6 bases). The ends were cut back, 2 bases at V and 3 bases at J, with 10 bases in the middle. The germline CDR1 and CDR2 sequences are MNHEY and SVGAGI. The CDR3 totals 14 residues. DNA of the CDR3: TGTGCCAGCAGTTACGGGCAGGGGCACACTGAAGCTTTCTTT. Encoded protein: CASSYGQGHTEAFF.

The chain couples TRBV6-6 to TRBJ2-7; D perhaps matches TRBD1 (5 bases). Germline CDR1 reads MNHNY; CDR2 reads SVGAGI (reference sequence). V dropped 6 bases and J dropped 3 bases, with 15 bases sitting between them. CDR3 length: 14 amino acids. CDR3 in amino acids: CASRQTRDYYEQYF. The CDR3 DNA sequence: TGTGCCAGCAGACAAACCAGGGATTACTACGAGCAGTACTTC.

The rearrangement joins TRBV28 to TRBJ2-7; 9 bases match TRBD2. Losses at the gene ends were 2 bases for V and 2 bases for J; bases not matched to a gene: 7. The CDR3 totals 16 residues. Looked up from germline, CDR1 is MDHEN and CDR2 is SYDVKM. The CDR3 spells CASSLGGSGSTYEQYF. The CDR3 DNA is TGTGCCAGCAGTTTAGGAGGTAGCGGGAGTACCTACGAGCAGTACTTC. Drawing the rest from reference TRBV28 and TRBJ2-7, the complete variable domain is DVKVTQSSRYLVKRTGEKVFLECVQDMDHENMFWYRQDPGLGLRLIYFSYDVKMKEKGDIPEGYSVSREKKERFSLILESASTNQTSMYLCASSLGGSGSTYEQYFGPGTRLTVT.

Concerning this clone: A clone one base away is much larger, so this may be a read error. The J gene is TRBJ2-3, the V gene TRBV28; D unresolved. CDR1 is MDHEN, CDR2 SYDVKM, per germline. Trimming removed 6 bases from V and 0 bases from J, with 4 bases in between. The length of the CDR3 is 12 residues. The CDR3 loop is CASSPSTDTQYF. Written as DNA, the CDR3 is TGTGCCAGCAGCCCGAGCACAGATACGCAGTATTTT. The variable domain in full, completed from reference TRBV28 and TRBJ2-3, reads DVKVTQSSRYLVKRTGEKVFLECVQDMDHENMFWYRQDPGLGLRLIYFSYDVKMKEKGDIPEGYSVSREKKERFSLILESASTNQTSMYLCASSPSTDTQYFGPGTRLTVL.

To note about this clone: A read error is the likely source, as a far larger clone sits one nucleotide away. Other DNA sequences from this sample encode an identical CDR3 as well. The V gene is TRBV2, the J gene TRBJ2-3; no definite D call. CDR3 length: 13 residues. Germline V gene data show CDR1 as SNHLY and CDR2 as FYNNEI. The CDR3 nucleotides read TGTGCCAGTAGTGTAATGGGCACAGATACGCAGTATTTT. Translated: CASSVMGTDTQYF. The full variable domain, its missing parts supplied by reference TRBV2 and TRBJ2-3, is EPEVTQTPSHQVTQMGQEVILRCVPISNHLYFYWYRQILGQKVEFLVSFYNNEISEKSEIFDDQFSVERPDGSNFTLKIRSTKLEDSAMYFCASSVMGTDTQYFGPGTRLTVL.

The chain links TRBV2 to TRBJ2-7; D is perhaps TRBD2 (6 bases). Germline V CDR1 and CDR2: SNHLY, FYNNEI. CDR3 length: 15 residues. V was shortened by 3 bases and J by 1 base, with 13 bases between the two germline ends. The CDR3 bases are TGTGCCAGCAGTGACCTTGCGGGAAATTCCTACGAGCAGTACTTC. This codes for CASSDLAGNSYEQYF.

The V gene is TRBV7-2, the J gene TRBJ1-5; a weak D match, TRBD1 (6 bases). Trimming shortened V by 5 bases and J by 11 bases, and 19 bases separated the two germline ends. This CDR3 has 14 residues. Per the germline V gene, CDR1 is SGHTA and CDR2 is FQGNSA. This CDR3 is CASSIGTIPRAQHF. The CDR3 DNA reads as TGTGCCAGCAGCATTGGGACAATCCCTAGGGCCCAGCATTTT.

The V and J genes are TRBV9 and TRBJ1-4; 7 bases are shared with TRBD1. Germline trimming cut 4 bases from V and 5 bases from J; bases unmatched to any gene: 5. CDR3 size: 14 residues. Germline CDR1 is SGDLS and CDR2 is YYNGEE. CDR3 sequence (DNA): TGTGCCAGCAGCCCCACAGGGGCCAATGAAAAACTGTTTTTT. It translates to CASSPTGANEKLFF.

This clone was seen just once. CDR3 nucleotides: TGTGCCAGCAGCCCTTTCGGACTTAATGAAAAACTGTTTTTT. This gives the protein CASSPFGLNEKLFF. J is TRBJ1-4 and V is TRBV2, with D unresolved. The CDR3 loop spans 14 amino acids. Germline CDR1 and CDR2: SNHLY and FYNNEI. The V gene lost 6 bases and the J gene lost 4 bases, with 12 bases spanning the gap.

A word on this clone: The same CDR3 is also encoded by other DNA sequences in this sample. V usage is TRBV5-1 and J usage is TRBJ2-3, with D possibly TRBD2 on 7 matching bases. The CDR3 runs 14 residues. Trimming cost V 4 bases and J 4 bases, with 13 bases left between them. The germline gives CDR1 SGHRS, CDR2 YFSETQ. The CDR3 loop is CASSPGGGPDTQYF. The DNA for the CDR3 is TGCGCCAGCAGCCCGGGCGGGGGCCCAGATACGCAGTATTTT.

The chain joins TRBV10-3 to TRBJ2-2, with a possible D match to TRBD1 (6 bases). The V end was cut by 5 bases, the J end by 6 bases, with 10 bases between. CDR3 length equals 13 residues. Germline V lookup: CDR1 ENHRY, CDR2 SYGVKD. The CDR3 is CAISLQGSGELFF. The CDR3 DNA sequence: TGTGCCATCAGTTTACAGGGTTCCGGGGAGCTGTTTTTT.

The chain employs TRBV27 and TRBJ1-5; D perhaps matches TRBD1 (6 bases). This CDR3 is built from 17 residues. Trimming took off 5 bases at V and 0 bases at J, with 17 bases between the two ends. Germline V gene sequence: CDR1 MNHEY, CDR2 SMNVEV (reference sequence). DNA for the CDR3: TGTGCCAGCAGTCCAAGGGCGGGGGGCTATAGCAATCAGCCCCAGCATTTT. Encoded protein: CASSPRAGGYSNQPQHF.

Concerning this clone: One junction end does not reproduce the germline sequence, and a read error may be involved. The V gene is TRBV2, the J gene TRBJ1-5; TRBD1 aligns across 10 bases. The CDR3 consists of 15 residues. Germline V gives CDR1 SNHLY, CDR2 FYNNEI. CDR3: CAGSIGTGVNQPQHF. The CDR3 bases are TGTGCCGGCAGTATCGGGACAGGGGTGAATCAGCCCCAGCATTTT.

The V gene is TRBV7-2, the J gene TRBJ1-1; perhaps TRBD1 as D (6 bases). In germline, CDR1 is SGHTA, CDR2 FQGNSA. V lost 2 bases to trimming and J lost 4 bases, with 8 bases between them. This CDR3 region has 13 residues. The CDR3 bases are TGTGCCAGCAGCTTAAGGGGGGCCACTGAAGCTTTCTTT. Residues: CASSLRGATEAFF.

The genes are TRBV5-5 and TRBJ2-2; TRBD1 might be the D (5 bases). Between the trimmed V and J ends, which lost 4 bases and 4 bases, there was a span of 14 bases. CDR3 length: 15 residues. CDR1 and CDR2 (germline): SGHKS, YYEKEE (reference sequence). The CDR3 region has the DNA TGTGCCAGCAGCCCTCGACAGACCCCCACCGGGGAGCTGTTTTTT. Translated, it gives CASSPRQTPTGELFF.